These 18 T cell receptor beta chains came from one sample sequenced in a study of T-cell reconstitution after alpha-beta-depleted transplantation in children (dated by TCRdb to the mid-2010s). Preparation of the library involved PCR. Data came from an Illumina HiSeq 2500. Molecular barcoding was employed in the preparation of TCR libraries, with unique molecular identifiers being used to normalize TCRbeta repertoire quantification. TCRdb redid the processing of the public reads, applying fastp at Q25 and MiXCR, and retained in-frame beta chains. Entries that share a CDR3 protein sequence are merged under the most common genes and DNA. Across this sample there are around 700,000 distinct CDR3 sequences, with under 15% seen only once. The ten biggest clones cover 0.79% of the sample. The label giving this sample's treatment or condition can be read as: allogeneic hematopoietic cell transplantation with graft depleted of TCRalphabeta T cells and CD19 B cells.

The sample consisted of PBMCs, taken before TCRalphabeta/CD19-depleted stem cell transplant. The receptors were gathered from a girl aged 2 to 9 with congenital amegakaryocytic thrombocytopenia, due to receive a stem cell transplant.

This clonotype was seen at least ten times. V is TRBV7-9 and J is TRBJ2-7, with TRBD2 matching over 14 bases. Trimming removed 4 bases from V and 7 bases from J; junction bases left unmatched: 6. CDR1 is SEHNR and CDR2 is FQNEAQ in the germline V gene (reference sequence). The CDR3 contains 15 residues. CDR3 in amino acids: CASSSGTSGSDEQYF. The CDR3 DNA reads TGTGCCAGCAGCTCTGGGACTAGCGGGAGTGATGAGCAGTACTTC.

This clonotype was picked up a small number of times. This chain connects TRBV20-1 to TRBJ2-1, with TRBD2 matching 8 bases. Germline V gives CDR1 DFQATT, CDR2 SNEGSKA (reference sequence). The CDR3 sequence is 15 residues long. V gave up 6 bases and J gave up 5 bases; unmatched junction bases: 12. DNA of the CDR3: TGCAGTGCGCCGAAAGATAGCGGGATCCACAATGAGCAGTTCTTC. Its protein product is CSAPKDSGIHNEQFF.

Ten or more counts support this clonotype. CDR3 residues: CASSQRGGAQNEQYF. The DNA of the CDR3 is TGTGCCAGCAGCCAACGAGGAGGGGCGCAAAACGAGCAGTACTTC. The V call is TRBV3-1, the J call TRBJ2-7; D perhaps matches TRBD2 (6 bases). The germline gives CDR1 LGHDT, CDR2 YNNKEL (reference sequence). Trimming cost V 2 bases and J 5 bases, with 16 bases left between them. The CDR3 has 15 amino acids.

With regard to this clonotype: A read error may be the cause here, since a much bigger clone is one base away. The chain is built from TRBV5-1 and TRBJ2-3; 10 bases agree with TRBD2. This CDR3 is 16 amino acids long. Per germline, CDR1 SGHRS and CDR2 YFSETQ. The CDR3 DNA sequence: TGCGCCGGCAGCTCGGGACTAGCGAGATACACAGATACGCAGTATTTT. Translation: CAGSSGLARYTDTQYF.

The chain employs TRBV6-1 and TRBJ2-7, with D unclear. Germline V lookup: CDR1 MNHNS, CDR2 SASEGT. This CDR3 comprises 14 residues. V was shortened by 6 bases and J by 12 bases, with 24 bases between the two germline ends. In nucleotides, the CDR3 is TGTGCCAGCAGAACCCCAGGTGGCAATGGTATCCCGTACTTC. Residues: CASRTPGGNGIPYF.

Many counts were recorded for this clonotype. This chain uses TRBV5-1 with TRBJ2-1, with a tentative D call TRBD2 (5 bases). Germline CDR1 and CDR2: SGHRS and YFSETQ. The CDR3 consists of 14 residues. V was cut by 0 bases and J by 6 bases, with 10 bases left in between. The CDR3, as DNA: TGCGCCAGCAGCTTGGCCGGAGGCTCCAATGAGCAGTTCTTC. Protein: CASSLAGGSNEQFF.

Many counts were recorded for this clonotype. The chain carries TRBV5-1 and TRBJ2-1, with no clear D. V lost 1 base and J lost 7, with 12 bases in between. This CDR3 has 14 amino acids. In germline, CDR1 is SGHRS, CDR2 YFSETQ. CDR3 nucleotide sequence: TGCGCCAGCAGCTTGCCGGCAGTCGGGAATGAGCAGTTCTTC. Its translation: CASSLPAVGNEQFF.

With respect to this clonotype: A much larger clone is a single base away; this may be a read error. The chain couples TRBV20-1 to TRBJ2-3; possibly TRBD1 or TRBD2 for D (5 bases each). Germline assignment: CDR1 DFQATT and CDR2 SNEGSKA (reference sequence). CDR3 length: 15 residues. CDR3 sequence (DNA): TGCGGTGCTACCAAGCCCGGGACCCTCGGGGAGACGCAGTATTTT. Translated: CGATKPGTLGETQYF.

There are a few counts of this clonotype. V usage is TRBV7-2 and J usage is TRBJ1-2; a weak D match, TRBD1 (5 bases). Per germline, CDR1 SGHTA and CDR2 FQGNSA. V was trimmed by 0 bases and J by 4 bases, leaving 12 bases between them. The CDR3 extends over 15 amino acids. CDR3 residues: CASSLAISQGYGYTF. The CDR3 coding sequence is TGTGCCAGCAGCTTAGCGATTTCTCAGGGCTATGGCTACACCTTC. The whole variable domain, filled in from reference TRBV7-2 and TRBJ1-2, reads GAGVSQSPSNKVTEKGKDVELRCDPISGHTALYWYRQSLGQGLEFLIYFQGNSAPDKSGLPSDRFSAERTGGSVSTLTIQRTQQEDSAVYLCASSLAISQGYGYTFGSGTRLTVV.

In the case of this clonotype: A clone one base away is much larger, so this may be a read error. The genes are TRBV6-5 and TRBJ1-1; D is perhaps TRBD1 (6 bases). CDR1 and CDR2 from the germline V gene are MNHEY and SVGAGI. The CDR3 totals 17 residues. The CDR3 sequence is CPSSYSRDILTGAEAFF. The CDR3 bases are TGTCCCAGCAGTTACTCCCGGGACATATTAACTGGGGCTGAAGCTTTCTTT.

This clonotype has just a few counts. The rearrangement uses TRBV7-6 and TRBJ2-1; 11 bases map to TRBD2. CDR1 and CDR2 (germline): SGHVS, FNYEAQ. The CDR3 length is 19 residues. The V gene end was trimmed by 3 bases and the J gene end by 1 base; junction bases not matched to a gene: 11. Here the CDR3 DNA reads TGTGCCAGCAGCTTGGAGGGAACACTAGCGGGAGCATCCTACAATGAGCAGTTCTTC. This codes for CASSLEGTLAGASYNEQFF.

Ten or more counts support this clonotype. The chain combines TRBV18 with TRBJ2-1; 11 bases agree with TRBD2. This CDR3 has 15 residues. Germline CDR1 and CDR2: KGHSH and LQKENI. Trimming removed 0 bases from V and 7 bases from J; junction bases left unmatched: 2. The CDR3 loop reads CASSPPPSGRNEQFF. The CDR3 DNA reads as TGTGCCAGCTCACCACCGCCTAGCGGGAGGAATGAGCAGTTCTTC. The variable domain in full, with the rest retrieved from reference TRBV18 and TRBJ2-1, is NAGVMQNPRHLVRRRGQEARLRCSPMKGHSHVYWYRQLPEEGLKFMVYLQKENIIDESGMPKERFSAEFPKEGPSILRIQQVVRGDSAAYFCASSPPPSGRNEQFFGPGTRLTVL.

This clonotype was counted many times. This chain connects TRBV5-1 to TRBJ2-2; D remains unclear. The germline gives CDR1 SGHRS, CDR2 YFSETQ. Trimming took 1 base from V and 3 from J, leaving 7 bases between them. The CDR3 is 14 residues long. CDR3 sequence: CASSLSSDTGELFF. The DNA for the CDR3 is TGCGCCAGCAGCTTGAGCAGCGACACCGGGGAGCTGTTTTTT.

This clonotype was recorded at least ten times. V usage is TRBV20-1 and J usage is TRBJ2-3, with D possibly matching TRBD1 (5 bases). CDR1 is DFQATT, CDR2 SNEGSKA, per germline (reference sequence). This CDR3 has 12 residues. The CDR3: CSRAPRTDTQYF. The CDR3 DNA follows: TGCTCCAGGGCCCCCCGCACAGATACGCAGTATTTT.

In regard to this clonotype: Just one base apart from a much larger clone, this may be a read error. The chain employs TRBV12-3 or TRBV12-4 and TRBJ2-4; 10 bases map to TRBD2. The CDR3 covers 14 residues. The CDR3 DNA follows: TGTGCCAGCAAGCAGGGACTAGCGAAAAACATTCAGTCCTTC. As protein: CASKQGLAKNIQSF.

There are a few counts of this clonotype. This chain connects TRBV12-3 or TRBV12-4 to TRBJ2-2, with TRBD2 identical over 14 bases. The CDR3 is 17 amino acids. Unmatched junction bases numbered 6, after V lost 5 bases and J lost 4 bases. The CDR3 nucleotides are TGTGCCAGCAGTCCCGGGACTAGCGGGAGTATCACCGGGGAGCTGTTTTTT. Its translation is CASSPGTSGSITGELFF.

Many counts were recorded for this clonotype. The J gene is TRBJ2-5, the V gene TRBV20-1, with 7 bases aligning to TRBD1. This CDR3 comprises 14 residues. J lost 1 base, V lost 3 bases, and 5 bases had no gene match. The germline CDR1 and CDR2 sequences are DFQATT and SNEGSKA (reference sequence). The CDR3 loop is CSASSDRAQETQYF. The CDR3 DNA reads TGCAGTGCTAGCTCCGACAGGGCCCAAGAGACCCAGTACTTC.

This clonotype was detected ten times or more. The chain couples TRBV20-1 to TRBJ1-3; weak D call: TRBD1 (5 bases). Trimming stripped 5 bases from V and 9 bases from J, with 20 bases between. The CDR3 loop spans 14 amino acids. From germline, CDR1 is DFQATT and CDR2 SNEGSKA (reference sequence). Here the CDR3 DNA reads TGCAGTGCTGGCTCGGGACCCCAGGAGGGCACCATATATTTT. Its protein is CSAGSGPQEGTIYF.